This T cell receptor beta chain was observed in a study of cytomegalovirus exposure and HLA in healthy donors. Broader study findings: Cytomegalovirus association was listed for 170 or so TCR beta chains. TCR beta sequences numbering roughly 16,000 were associated with HLA alleles at 0.05 false discovery rate in a later analysis.

Regarding this clone: Its antigen remains unidentified.

PCR was performed using 60 Vbeta and 13 Jbeta primers. Original processing notes: Roughly 11 million shared chains were among approximately 87 million unique TCR beta chains counted in a later analysis. Method: immunoSEQ multiplex PCR; TCRdb's copy keeps in-frame clones and lacks some. V, J and clone size reflect that table, while D and trimming were determined from the DNA. The sample lists over 65,000 clones, about four fifths occurring once. CDR1 and CDR2 (germline): SGDLS, YYNGEE. The CDR3 runs 16 residues. The V end was cut by 0 bases, the J end by 2 bases, with 12 bases between. V and J are TRBV9 and TRBJ1-3; D perhaps matches TRBD1 (5 bases). The source is a woman under 40 in good health and CMV-seronegative. The sample consisted of PBMCs. The CDR3 DNA reads as TGTGCCAGCAGCGTAGGCTTCAGGGTAGCTGGAAACACCATATATTTT. This codes for CASSVGFRVAGNTIYF.